These 12 T cell receptor beta chains were all obtained from the same sample, sequenced in a study of CD8 T cells in ankylosing spondylitis. MiXCR was run by TCRdb on the 5' RACE reads, yielding one entry per CDR3 protein. The sample has just under 550,000 distinct CDR3 sequences, about an eighth seen once. Study observations and caveats: Seemingly characteristic of ankylosing spondylitis blood was a TCR beta motif consisting of eight highly homologous variants.

For these receptors, no antigen is known. Sequenced material: blood, either unsorted or a sorted T cell fraction (not recorded which). These receptors all stem from a male donor with ankylosing spondylitis.

This clonotype was seen repeatedly, ten times or more. V gene TRBV11-2 combines with J gene TRBJ2-1; TRBD1 matches at 7 bases. The V gene's germline CDR1 is SGHAT and CDR2 FQNNGV. Unmatched junction bases numbered 5, after V lost 2 bases and J lost 4 bases. This CDR3 comprises 15 residues. Here the CDR3 DNA reads TGTGCCAGCAGCTTATCGGGACAGAAATACAATGAGCAGTTCTTC. It yields the protein CASSLSGQKYNEQFF.

The chain has TRBV28 and TRBJ2-1, with D possibly called TRBD1 or TRBD2 (6 bases each). Trimming removed 2 bases at V and 3 bases at J, with 14 bases between. The CDR3 spans 16 residues. Looked up from germline, CDR1 is MDHEN and CDR2 is SYDVKM. The CDR3 is CASSLAGAGFYNEQFF. As DNA, the CDR3 is TGTGCCAGCAGTTTAGCAGGGGCGGGATTCTACAATGAGCAGTTCTTC.

In nucleotides, the CDR3 is TGCAGTGCTAGAGCGATTTTGAGCGGGAGGGCCCCCAATGAGCAGTTCTTC. Its translation: CSARAILSGRAPNEQFF. The J gene is TRBJ2-1, the V gene TRBV20-1; 10 bases agree with TRBD2. This CDR3 comprises 17 residues. The V gene's germline CDR1 is DFQATT and CDR2 SNEGSKA (reference sequence). V gave up 1 base and J gave up 6 bases; unmatched junction bases: 12.

At least ten counts were recorded for this clonotype. The chain uses TRBV5-1 and TRBJ2-7, with a possible D match to TRBD1 (6 bases). Per germline, CDR1 SGHRS and CDR2 YFSETQ. This CDR3 has 14 amino acids. The V gene lost 2 bases and the J gene lost 2 bases, with 11 bases spanning the gap. CDR3 region: CASSLGGAPYEQYF. The CDR3 nucleotides are TGCGCCAGCAGCTTAGGGGGTGCCCCCTACGAGCAGTACTTC.

This clonotype was observed a handful of times. This chain joins TRBV12-3 or TRBV12-4 and TRBJ2-3; 7 nucleotides line up with TRBD2. Trimming took 5 bases from V and 1 from J; bases not matched to a gene: 6. This CDR3 has 15 amino acids. The CDR3 region has the DNA TGTGCCAGCAGTCCCAACGCGGGAGGCACAGATACGCAGTATTTT. Translating gives CASSPNAGGTDTQYF.

The V gene is TRBV10-3, the J gene TRBJ2-7; either TRBD1 or TRBD2 may fit D (7 bases each). The CDR3 has 15 residues. V was shortened by 8 bases and J by 3 bases, with 20 bases between the two germline ends. In germline, CDR1 is ENHRY, CDR2 SYGVKD. CDR3 region: CAIGGGGQVGYEQYF. DNA for the CDR3: TGTGCCATCGGGGGGGGTGGACAGGTAGGCTACGAGCAGTACTTC.

The genes are TRBV6-1 and TRBJ1-2; D may be TRBD1 (5 bases). V was cut by 1 base and J by 4 bases, with 10 bases left in between. The CDR3 runs 14 residues. The germline CDR1 and CDR2 sequences are MNHNS and SASEGT. The CDR3 sequence is CASSEGGESYGYTF. Here the CDR3 DNA reads TGTGCCAGCAGTGAAGGAGGGGAGAGCTATGGCTACACCTTC.

The chain combines TRBV2 with TRBJ2-1; no clear D gene. Germline V CDR1 and CDR2: SNHLY, FYNNEI. The CDR3 sequence is 13 residues long. V gave up 6 bases and J gave up 9 bases, with 15 bases separating them. DNA for the CDR3: TGTGCCAGCAGGACCTCTCTGGCGCCTGAGCAGTTCTTC. It encodes CASRTSLAPEQFF.

This clonotype was recorded a few times. The V gene is TRBV20-1, the J gene TRBJ1-1, with 7 bases matching TRBD1. Germline V gene sequence: CDR1 DFQATT, CDR2 SNEGSKA (reference sequence). The CDR3 is 14 amino acids. V gave up 6 bases and J gave up 1 base; unmatched junction bases: 8. This chain's CDR3 is CSASTRQGNTEAFF. The CDR3 DNA sequence: TGCAGTGCAAGCACCCGACAGGGGAACACTGAAGCTTTCTTT.

V is TRBV7-7 and J is TRBJ2-6, with 7 bases aligning to TRBD2. This CDR3 is built from 17 residues. Trimming cost V 5 bases and J 3 bases; bases outside gene matches: 10. Germline CDR1 is SSHAT and CDR2 is FNYEAQ (reference sequence). CDR3 sequence: CASSPYPGGDGANVLTF. DNA of the CDR3: TGTGCCAGCAGCCCCTACCCGGGGGGAGATGGGGCCAACGTCCTGACTTTC.

The CDR3 reads CATSGRGETQYF. The CDR3 coding sequence is TGTGCCACGAGCGGCAGGGGAGAGACCCAGTACTTC. V usage is TRBV24-1 and J usage is TRBJ2-5; weak D call: TRBD1 (6 bases). Per the germline V gene, CDR1 is KGHDR and CDR2 is SFDVKD. The ends were cut back, 10 bases at V and 4 bases at J, with 12 bases in the middle. This CDR3 spans 12 amino acids.

Many counts were recorded for this clonotype. The chain links TRBV5-1 to TRBJ2-2; D ambiguous. Trimming removed 2 bases at V and 1 base at J, with 6 bases between. This CDR3 is 14 amino acids long. The germline V gene encodes CDR1 SGHRS and CDR2 YFSETQ. The CDR3 DNA reads as TGCGCCAGCAGCTTCTATGGGAACACCGGGGAGCTGTTTTTT. Its protein is CASSFYGNTGELFF.